This entry features one T cell receptor (beta chain) sequence. No antigen is known for it. This sample was taken from a study of T cell repertoires in cytomegalovirus infection. Turning to the study itself: Recently identified HLA-C-restricted and well-studied HLA-B-restricted CMV epitopes were used. General study findings and limits: HLA-C-restricted CMV clonotypes gave the most frequent clonotype in two of eight donors. Individuals carrying CMV plus the relevant HLA were identified by cumulative frequency of public TCR beta families.

CDR3 length: 14 residues. CDR1 is SNHLY, CDR2 FYNNEI, per germline. V dropped 6 bases and J dropped 7 bases, with 13 bases sitting between them. Using its own MiXCR run on the reads, TCRdb lists one record per CDR3 protein. The sample includes fewer than 650,000 distinct CDR3 sequences, under 45% seen only once; the top ten take 48%. The V and J genes are TRBV2 and TRBJ1-6; a possible D gene is TRBD1 (5 bases). Sequences were derived from cultured PBMCs, sampled from culture after CMV antigen stimulation. The TCR sequence derives from a human donor in good health (CMV status not recorded). Some clones in this sample may be carry-over from other donors' samples. The CDR3 loop reads CASRGDGSNSPLHF. DNA for the CDR3: TGTGCCAGCAGGGGGGACGGTAGCAATTCACCCCTCCACTTT.